The clone carrying this T cell receptor beta chain was observed a few times. Antigen unknown. This specimen comes from a study of cytotoxic CD8 clonotypes in ibrutinib-treated CLL. Turning to the study itself: Complete response was seen in 2 patients and partial in approximately 25; some 12 progressed and some 14 stayed remitted after a median around 68 months. Sample averages reached about 250,000 productive templates and 80,000 to 100,000 productive rearrangements. Study-wide points: Among the clonotypes, public ones were uncommon and contracted or held stable on treatment.

Depths of 1 in 200,000 to 1 in 1 million T cells were the sequencing target. TCRdb's copy holds only in-frame clones and misses some; the assay was immunoSEQ multiplex PCR. Altogether around 50,000 clones are present, 45% to 60% being singletons, with the ten largest covering 25% to 30%. The source material was PBMCs, sampled after 24 months of ibrutinib treatment. This receptor was identified in a human donor with chronic lymphocytic leukemia.

CDR3 residues: CASKGDGTGTEAFF. DNA for the CDR3: TGTGCCAGCAAGGGTGATGGGACGGGGACTGAAGCTTTCTTT. This chain connects TRBV2 to TRBJ1-1; D is possibly TRBD1 (5 bases). Germline V gives CDR1 SNHLY, CDR2 FYNNEI. V was trimmed by 7 bases and J by 5 bases, leaving 17 bases between them. The CDR3 length is 14 residues.